The 4 T cell receptor beta chains presented below share a single source sample, sequenced in a study of blood T cell repertoires in COVID-19 (dated by TCRdb to about 2020). The method was the immunoSEQ multiplex PCR assay. TCRdb retrieved this table from immuneACCESS and kept in-frame rearrangements only. Not all clones are present; in checked studies, unresolved V genes account for under half, and no reason is known for the remainder. The sample records tens of thousands of clones, approximately 83% of which are singletons. Of the sample, 25% to 30% falls within the top ten clones. Sequencing was performed on peripheral blood. These receptor sequences come from a human donor in a cohort sampled during active COVID-19.

The chain has TRBV21-1 and TRBJ2-4; no check of the table's D call, TRBD1, against the DNA was made. TRBV21-1 is a pseudogene. The CDR3 loop spans 17 amino acids. The CDR3 DNA reads as TGTGCCAGCAGCAAAGGCGAGGGACAGGCAGCCAAAAACATTCAGTACTTC. Its protein product is CASSKGEGQAAKNIQYF.

This clone appeared a single time. In nucleotides, the CDR3 is TGTGCCAGCAGGGGTGAGGGTGCCTATAATTCACCCCTCCACTTT. As protein: CASRGEGAYNSPLHF. V gene TRBV6-5 combines with J gene TRBJ1-6, with D unresolved. Looked up from germline, CDR1 is MNHEY and CDR2 is SVGAGI. The CDR3 is made up of 15 amino acids. V was shortened by 6 bases and J by 2 bases, with 11 bases between the two germline ends.

This chain connects TRBV9 to TRBJ1-4, with 7 bases aligning to TRBD1. CDR1 SGDLS and CDR2 YYNGEE come from the germline V gene. The CDR3 runs to 15 residues. Trimming cost V 2 bases and J 8 bases; bases outside gene matches: 9. The CDR3 bases are TGTGCCAGCAGCGTTGAGGGACAGCGGAGGGAAAAACTGTTTTTT. It is translated as CASSVEGQRREKLFF.

This rearrangement joins TRBV6-5 to TRBJ1-2; D may be TRBD1 (6 bases). Looked up from germline, CDR1 is MNHEY and CDR2 is SVGAGI. This CDR3 comprises 16 residues. Trimming took 2 bases from V and 2 from J, leaving 15 bases between them. In DNA form, the CDR3 reads TGTGCCAGCAGTTACGGCCCCAGGGGTGGGAACTATGGCTACACCTTC. Protein product: CASSYGPRGGNYGYTF.